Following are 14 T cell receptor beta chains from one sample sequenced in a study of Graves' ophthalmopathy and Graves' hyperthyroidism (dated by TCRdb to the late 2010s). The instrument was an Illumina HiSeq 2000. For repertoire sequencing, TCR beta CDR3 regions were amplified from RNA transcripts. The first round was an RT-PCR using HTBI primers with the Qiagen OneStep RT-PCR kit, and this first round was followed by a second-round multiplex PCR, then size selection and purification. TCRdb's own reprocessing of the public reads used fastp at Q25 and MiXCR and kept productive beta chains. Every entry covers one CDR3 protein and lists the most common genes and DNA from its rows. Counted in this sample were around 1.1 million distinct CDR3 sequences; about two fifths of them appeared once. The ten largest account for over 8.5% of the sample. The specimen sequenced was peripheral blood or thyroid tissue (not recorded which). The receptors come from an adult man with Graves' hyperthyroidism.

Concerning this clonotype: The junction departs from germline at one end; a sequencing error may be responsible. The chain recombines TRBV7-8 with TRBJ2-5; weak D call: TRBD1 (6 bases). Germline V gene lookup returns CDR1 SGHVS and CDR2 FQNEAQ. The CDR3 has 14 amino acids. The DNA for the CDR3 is TGTGCCAGCTCGCTAGCTGGACAGAAAGGGACCCGGTACTTC. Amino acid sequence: CASSLAGQKGTRYF.

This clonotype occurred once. The CDR3 here is CASSELTGGKETQYF. The DNA of the CDR3 is TGTGCCAGCAGTGAACTTACAGGGGGTAAAGAGACCCAGTACTTC. The gene calls are TRBV6-1 and TRBJ2-5; 8 bases match TRBD1. Germline-derived CDR1 and CDR2 are MNHNS and SASEGT. V lost 2 bases to trimming and J lost 3 bases; unmatched junction nucleotides: 5. This CDR3 is built from 15 residues.

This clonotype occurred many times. CDR3 nucleotides: TGCGCCAGCAGCCAAGGGCCACAAGAGACCCAGTACTTC. This codes for CASSQGPQETQYF. V and J are TRBV4-3 and TRBJ2-5, with D unresolved. V shed 1 base and J shed 2 bases, with 5 bases lying between them. The germline gives CDR1 LGHNA, CDR2 YSLEER. The CDR3 length is 13 residues.

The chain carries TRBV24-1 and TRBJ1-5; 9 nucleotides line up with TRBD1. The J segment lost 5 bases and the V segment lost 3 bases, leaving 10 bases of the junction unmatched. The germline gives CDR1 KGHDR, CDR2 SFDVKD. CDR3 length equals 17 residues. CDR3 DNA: TGTGCCACCAGTGATGCAACAGGGGGCAGGGGCCATCAGCCCCAGCATTTT. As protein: CATSDATGGRGHQPQHF.

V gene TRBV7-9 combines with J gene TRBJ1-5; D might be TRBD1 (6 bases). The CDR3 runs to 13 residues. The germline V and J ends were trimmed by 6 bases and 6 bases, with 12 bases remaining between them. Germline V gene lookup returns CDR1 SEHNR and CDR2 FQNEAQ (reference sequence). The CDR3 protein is CASSAEGGQPQHF. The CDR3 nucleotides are TGTGCCAGCAGTGCTGAGGGGGGTCAGCCCCAGCATTTT.

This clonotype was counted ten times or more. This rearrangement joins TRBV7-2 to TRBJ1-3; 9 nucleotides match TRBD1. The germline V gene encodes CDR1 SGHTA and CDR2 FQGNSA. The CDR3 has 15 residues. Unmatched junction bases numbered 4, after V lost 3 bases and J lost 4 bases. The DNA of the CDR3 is TGTGCCAGCAGCTTTACAGGGGGCGCGGGAAACACCATATATTTT. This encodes CASSFTGGAGNTIYF.

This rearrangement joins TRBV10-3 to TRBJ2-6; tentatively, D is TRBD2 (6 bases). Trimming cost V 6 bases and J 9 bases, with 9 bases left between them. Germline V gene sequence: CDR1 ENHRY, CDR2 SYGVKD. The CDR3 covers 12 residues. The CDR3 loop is CAIRPGLNVLTF. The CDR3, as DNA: TGTGCCATCAGACCGGGACTCAACGTCCTGACTTTC.

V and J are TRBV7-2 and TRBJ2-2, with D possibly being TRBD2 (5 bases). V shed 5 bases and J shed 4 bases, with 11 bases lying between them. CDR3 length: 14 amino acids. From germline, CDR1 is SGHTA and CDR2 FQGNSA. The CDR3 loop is CASSKVGVTGELFF. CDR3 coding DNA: TGTGCCAGCAGCAAAGTGGGAGTCACCGGGGAGCTGTTTTTT. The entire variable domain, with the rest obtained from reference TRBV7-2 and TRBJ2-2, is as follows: GAGVSQSPSNKVTEKGKDVELRCDPISGHTALYWYRQSLGQGLEFLIYFQGNSAPDKSGLPSDRFSAERTGGSVSTLTIQRTQQEDSAVYLCASSKVGVTGELFFGEGSRLTVL.

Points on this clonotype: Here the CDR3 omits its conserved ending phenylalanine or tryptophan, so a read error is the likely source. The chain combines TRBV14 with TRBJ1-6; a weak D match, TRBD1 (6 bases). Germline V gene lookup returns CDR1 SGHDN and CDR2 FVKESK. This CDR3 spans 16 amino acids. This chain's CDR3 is CASSQGHPDSNSPLHL. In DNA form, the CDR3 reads TGCGCCAGCAGCCAGGGACACCCGGACTCTAATTCACCCCTCCACCTT.

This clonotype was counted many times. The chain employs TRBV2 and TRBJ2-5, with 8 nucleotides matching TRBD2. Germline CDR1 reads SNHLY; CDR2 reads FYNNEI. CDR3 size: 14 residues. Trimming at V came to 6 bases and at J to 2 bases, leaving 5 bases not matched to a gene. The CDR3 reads CASRISGIQETQYF. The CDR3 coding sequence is TGTGCCAGCAGGATTAGCGGGATTCAAGAGACCCAGTACTTC. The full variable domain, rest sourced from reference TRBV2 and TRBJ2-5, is EPEVTQTPSHQVTQMGQEVILRCVPISNHLYFYWYRQILGQKVEFLVSFYNNEISEKSEIFDDQFSVERPDGSNFTLKIRSTKLEDSAMYFCASRISGIQETQYFGPGTRLLVL.

CDR3 in DNA: TGTGCCATCAGTGGTCTCGCCAGCCTGTTCTATGGCTACACCTTC. Encoded protein: CAISGLASLFYGYTF. The rearrangement uses TRBV10-3 and TRBJ1-2; D unclear. Germline V gives CDR1 ENHRY, CDR2 SYGVKD. The CDR3 extends over 15 amino acids. Trimming stripped 4 bases from V and 4 bases from J, with 16 bases between.

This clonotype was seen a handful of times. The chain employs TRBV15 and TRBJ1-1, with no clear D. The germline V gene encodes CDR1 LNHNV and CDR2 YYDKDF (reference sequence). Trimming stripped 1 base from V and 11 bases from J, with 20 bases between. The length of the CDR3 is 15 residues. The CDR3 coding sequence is TGTGCCACCAGCAGAGGGGGTGGGGATCTGACCGTGGCTTTCTTT. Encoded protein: CATSRGGGDLTVAFF. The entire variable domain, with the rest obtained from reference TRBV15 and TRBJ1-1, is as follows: DAMVIQNPRYQVTQFGKPVTLSCSQTLNHNVMYWYQQKSSQAPKLLFHYYDKDFNNEADTPDNFQSRRPNTSFCFLDIRSPGLGDTAMYLCATSRGGGDLTVAFFGQGTRLTVV.

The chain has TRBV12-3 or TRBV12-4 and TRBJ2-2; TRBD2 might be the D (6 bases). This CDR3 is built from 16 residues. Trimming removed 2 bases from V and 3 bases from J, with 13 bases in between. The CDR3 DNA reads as TGTGCCAGCAGTTTACTGGGACTCCCGGACACCGGGGAGCTGTTTTTT. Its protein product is CASSLLGLPDTGELFF.

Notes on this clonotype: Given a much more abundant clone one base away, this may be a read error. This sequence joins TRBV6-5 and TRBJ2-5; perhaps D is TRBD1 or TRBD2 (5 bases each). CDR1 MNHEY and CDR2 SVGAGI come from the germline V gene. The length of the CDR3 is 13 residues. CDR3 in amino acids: CASRGTGVKTQHF. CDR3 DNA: TGTGCCAGCAGAGGGACCGGGGTCAAGACCCAGCACTTC.